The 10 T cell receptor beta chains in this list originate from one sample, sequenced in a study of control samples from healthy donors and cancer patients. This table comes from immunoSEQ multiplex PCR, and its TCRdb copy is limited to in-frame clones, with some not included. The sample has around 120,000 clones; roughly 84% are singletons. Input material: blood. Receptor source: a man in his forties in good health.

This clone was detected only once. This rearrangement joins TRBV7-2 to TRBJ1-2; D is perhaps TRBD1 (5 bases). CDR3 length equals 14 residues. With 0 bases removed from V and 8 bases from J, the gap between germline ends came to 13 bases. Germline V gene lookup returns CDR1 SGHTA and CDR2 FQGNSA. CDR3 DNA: TGTGCCAGCAGCTTAGCGAGGGCAGGGCGCGGCTACACCTTC. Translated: CASSLARAGRGYTF. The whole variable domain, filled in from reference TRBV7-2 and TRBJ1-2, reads GAGVSQSPSNKVTEKGKDVELRCDPISGHTALYWYRQSLGQGLEFLIYFQGNSAPDKSGLPSDRFSAERTGGSVSTLTIQRTQQEDSAVYLCASSLARAGRGYTFGSGTRLTVV.

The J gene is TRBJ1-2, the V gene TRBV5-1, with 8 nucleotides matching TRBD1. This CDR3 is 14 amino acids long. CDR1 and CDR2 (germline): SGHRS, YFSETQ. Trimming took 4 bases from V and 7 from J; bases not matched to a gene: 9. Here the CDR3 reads CASSPGQAGGGYTF. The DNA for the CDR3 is TGCGCCAGCAGCCCGGGACAGGCGGGAGGTGGCTACACCTTC.

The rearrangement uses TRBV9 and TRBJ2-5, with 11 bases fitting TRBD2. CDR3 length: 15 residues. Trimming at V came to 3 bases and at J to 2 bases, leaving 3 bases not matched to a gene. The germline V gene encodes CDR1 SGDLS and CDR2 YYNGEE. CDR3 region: CASSEGLAAQETQYF. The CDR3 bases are TGTGCCAGCAGCGAGGGACTAGCGGCTCAAGAGACCCAGTACTTC. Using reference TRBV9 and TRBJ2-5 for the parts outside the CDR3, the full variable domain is DSGVTQTPKHLITATGQRVTLRCSPRSGDLSVYWYQQSLDQGLQFLIQYYNGEERAKGNILERFSAQQFPDLHSELNLSSLELGDSALYFCASSEGLAAQETQYFGPGTRLLVL.

The CDR3 is CASSPRTLLGTEAFF. The CDR3 DNA sequence: TGTGCCAGCAGCCCCCGGACGCTACTGGGGACTGAAGCTTTCTTT. V usage is TRBV11-3 and J usage is TRBJ1-1; D gene ambiguous. This CDR3 comprises 15 residues. Germline values: CDR1 SGHNT, CDR2 YENEEA. V gave up 5 bases and J gave up 5 bases, with 18 bases separating them.

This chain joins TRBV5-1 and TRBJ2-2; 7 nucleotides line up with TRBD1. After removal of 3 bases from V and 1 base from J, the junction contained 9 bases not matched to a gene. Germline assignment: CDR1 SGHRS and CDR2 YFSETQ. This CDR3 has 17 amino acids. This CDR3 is CASSSDPAGGNTGELFF. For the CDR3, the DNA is TGCGCCAGCAGCTCGGACCCCGCAGGGGGGAACACCGGGGAGCTGTTTTTT.

The CDR3 DNA follows: TGTGCCAGTAGTATGGATGCAGGGGGAATCAAAAACATTCAGTACTTC. Its protein product is CASSMDAGGIKNIQYF. The rearrangement links TRBV19 to TRBJ2-4, with 7 bases that match TRBD1. CDR1 and CDR2 from the germline V gene are LNHDA and SQIVND (reference sequence). Trimming cost V 3 bases and J 3 bases; bases outside gene matches: 8. The CDR3 contains 16 residues.

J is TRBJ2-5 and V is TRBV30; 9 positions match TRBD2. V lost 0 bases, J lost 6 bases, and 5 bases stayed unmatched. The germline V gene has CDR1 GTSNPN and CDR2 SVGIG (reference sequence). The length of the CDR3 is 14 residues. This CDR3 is CAWSVRRGGQTQYF. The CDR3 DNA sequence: TGTGCCTGGAGTGTACGGCGGGGGGGCCAGACCCAGTACTTC. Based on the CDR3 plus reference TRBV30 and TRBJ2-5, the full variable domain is SQTIHQWPATLVQPVGSPLSLECTVEGTSNPNLYWYRQAAGRGLQLLFYSVGIGQISSEVPQNLSASRPQDRQFILSSKKLLLSDSGFYLCAWSVRRGGQTQYFGPGTRLLVL.

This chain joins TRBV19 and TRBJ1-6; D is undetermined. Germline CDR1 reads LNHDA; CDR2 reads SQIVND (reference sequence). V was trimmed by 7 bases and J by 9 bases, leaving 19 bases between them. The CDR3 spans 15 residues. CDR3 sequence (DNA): TGTGCCAGTATGGGGAGACGGACTTCTGGTTCACCCCTCCACTTT. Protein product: CASMGRRTSGSPLHF.

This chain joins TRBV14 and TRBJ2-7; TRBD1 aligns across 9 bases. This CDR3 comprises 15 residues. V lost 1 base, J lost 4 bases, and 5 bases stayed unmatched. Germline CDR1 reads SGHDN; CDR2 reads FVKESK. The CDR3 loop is CASSQGTGGTYEQYF. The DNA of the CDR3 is TGTGCCAGCAGCCAAGGTACAGGGGGCACGTACGAGCAGTACTTC.

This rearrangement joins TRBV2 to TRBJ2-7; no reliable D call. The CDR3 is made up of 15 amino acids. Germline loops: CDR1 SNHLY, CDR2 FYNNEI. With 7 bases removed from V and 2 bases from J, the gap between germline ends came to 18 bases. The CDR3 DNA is TGTGCCAGCACCACGCCGGCTAAGATCCCCTACGAGCAGTACTTC. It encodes CASTTPAKIPYEQYF.